This T cell receptor (beta chain) was sequenced in a study of blood T cell repertoires in COVID-19. Study at large: The United States, Italy and Spain supplied acute and convalescent COVID-19 samples. PBMCs, B-cell-depleted T cells, or T cells were the source of the cDNA or gDNA that made up the material.

In the original analysis: Amplification from reference gene primers served as the basis for estimated nucleated cell counts. Some clones are missing from TCRdb's copy, which holds only in-frame ones; the method was immunoSEQ multiplex PCR. Clone size and the V and J calls come from that table; the DNA yielded D and trimming. The table records approximately 10,000 clones, approximately 86% of them present only once. The CDR3 loop spans 13 amino acids. The V end was cut by 10 bases, the J end by 8 bases, with 20 bases between. Per the germline V gene, CDR1 is MDHEN and CDR2 is SYDVKM. The clonotype comes from a human donor with active COVID-19. The donor label of this sample is uncertain. The chain uses TRBV28 and TRBJ1-1; the D gene is possibly TRBD1 (6 bases). Material for sequencing was peripheral blood. Here the CDR3 DNA reads TGTGCCACTCAGCGGGGGCCTGGGGGGGAAGCTTTCTTT. Protein sequence: CATQRGPGGEAFF.